This T cell receptor (beta chain) was sequenced during a study of T cells expressing NK-cell markers. About the research overall: Obtained from sorted CD3+CD56+NKG2C+, CD3+CD56+NKG2C- and CD3+CD56-NKG2C+ T cells were the TCR beta repertoires.

Study findings and constraints: Of CD8+ T cells, roughly 1.0-8% belonged to dominant NKG2C+ clonotypes in more than five donors. Expanded NKG2C+ T cell clones were not confirmed as HCMV-specific.

The length of the CDR3 is 14 residues. Germline lookup yields CDR1 DFQATT and CDR2 SNEGSKA (reference sequence). Regarding this clonotype: Its matching antigen is unknown.

TCRdb reprocessed the 5' RACE reads and stores each CDR3 protein as one record, lacking DNA. This sample's table reports some 340,000 distinct CDR3 sequences. The gene calls are TRBV20-1 and TRBJ2-3; the D call of TRBD2 rests on TCRdb alone, since no DNA is present to check it. The source material was blood T cells: a sorted CD56 or NKG2C T cell subset, CD4+ or CD8+ T cells, or bulk PBMC T cells (not recorded which). This TCR was sampled from a man aged 18-69 years in good health. The CDR3 is CSATDRAGTDTQYF.